This entry lists 21 T cell receptor beta chains sequenced from one sample in a study of a mutant IDH1 vaccine in newly diagnosed glioma. Their antigens are not known. Time point described: week 5, during vaccination. Doses consisted of 300 ug of mutant IDH1 20-mer peptide each, paired with topical imiquimod. Assay used: immunoSEQ multiplex PCR; TCRdb lists only in-frame clones, some missing. The sample records about 29,000 clones, around 90% being singletons. The sample here was peripheral blood mononuclear cells (PBMCs), taken from a glioma patient whose treatment included an IDH1 peptide vaccine. Every receptor here comes from a woman aged 40 to 50 with glioma. Some clones in this sample may be carry-over from other donors' samples.

The V gene is TRBV2, the J gene TRBJ1-1; D is possibly TRBD1 (6 bases). Germline CDR1 and CDR2: SNHLY and FYNNEI. V dropped 6 bases and J dropped 8 bases, with 19 bases sitting between them. The CDR3 length is 14 residues. The DNA for the CDR3 is TGTGCCAGCAGGGGGGTCAACGGGGGCTTGGAAGCTTTCTTT. This sequence encodes CASRGVNGGLEAFF.

This clone was found a few times. The J gene is TRBJ2-7, the V gene TRBV2, with D possibly being TRBD2 (6 bases). The germline CDR1 and CDR2 sequences are SNHLY and FYNNEI. The CDR3 contains 13 residues. V was trimmed by 3 bases and J by 7 bases, leaving 13 bases between them. CDR3 coding DNA: TGTGCCAGCAGTGAGGCGGGGTCTGGGGAGCAGTACTTC. Its translation is CASSEAGSGEQYF.

This chain joins TRBV6-6 and TRBJ1-5; 8 bases match TRBD1. With 2 bases clipped from V and 2 bases from J, the junction kept 2 bases outside the gene matches. CDR3 length: 15 residues. Germline V gene lookup returns CDR1 MNHNY and CDR2 SVGAGI (reference sequence). The CDR3 sequence is CASSYLQGGNQPQHF. The CDR3 region has the DNA TGTGCCAGCAGTTACCTACAGGGGGGCAATCAGCCCCAGCATTTT.

The chain carries TRBV29-1 and TRBJ2-5, with D perhaps matching TRBD2 (6 bases). Germline values: CDR1 SQVTM, CDR2 ANQGSEA. V gave up 1 base and J gave up 4 bases, with 13 bases separating them. The CDR3 is made up of 14 amino acids. CDR3 in DNA: TGCAGCGTTGAAGCTTCGGGGGTCGGAGAGACCCAGTACTTC. Amino acids: CSVEASGVGETQYF.

The V call is TRBV18, the J call TRBJ1-1; 9 bases agree with TRBD1. The length of the CDR3 is 15 residues. The V and J ends lost 4 bases and 1 base, in that order; junction bases with no gene match: 4. Germline V gives CDR1 KGHSH, CDR2 LQKENI. The CDR3 loop reads CASSQIQGANTEAFF. In DNA form, the CDR3 reads TGTGCCAGCTCACAGATACAGGGGGCGAACACTGAAGCTTTCTTT.

Only a few counts were recorded for this clone. The chain recombines TRBV7-8 with TRBJ2-1; D gene ambiguous. In germline, CDR1 is SGHVS, CDR2 FQNEAQ. Trimming shortened V by 3 bases and J by 15 bases, and 12 bases separated the two germline ends. The CDR3 has 11 amino acids. The CDR3 region is CASSFGSSGFF. The CDR3 DNA reads TGTGCCAGCAGCTTCGGCTCCTCGGGGTTCTTC.

This chain connects TRBV5-6 to TRBJ1-2; D not certain. This CDR3 has 14 amino acids. V was clipped by 0 bases and J by 9 bases, with 15 bases between them. Germline V CDR1 and CDR2: SGHDT, YYEEEE. CDR3 nucleotide sequence: TGTGCCAGCAGCTTGGGAGGGCAAGACCGGCGCTACACCTTC. It yields the protein CASSLGGQDRRYTF.

The J gene is TRBJ2-1, the V gene TRBV11-2; no clear D. The CDR3 spans 14 residues. Trimming removed 6 bases from V and 11 bases from J, with 20 bases in between. Germline-derived CDR1 and CDR2 are SGHAT and FQNNGV. The CDR3 loop reads CASRLRSTLGKQFF. The CDR3, as DNA: TGTGCCAGCAGGCTCAGATCGACCCTGGGGAAGCAGTTCTTC.

The V and J genes are TRBV5-1 and TRBJ1-4, with D maybe TRBD1 (6 bases). Germline assignment: CDR1 SGHRS and CDR2 YFSETQ. The CDR3 is 14 residues long. The V and J ends lost 5 bases and 0 bases respectively, with 8 bases between them. The CDR3 DNA is TGCGCCAGCAGGGACAGATCAACTAATGAAAAACTGTTTTTT. It yields the protein CASRDRSTNEKLFF.

V is TRBV5-1 and J is TRBJ2-1, with unresolved D. The germline CDR1 and CDR2 sequences are SGHRS and YFSETQ. This CDR3 contains 13 residues. Trimming left V 0 bases short and J 10 bases short, with 11 bases between. The CDR3 coding sequence is TGCGCCAGCAGCTTGGATGGGCGGCGGGAGCAGTTCTTC. Amino acids: CASSLDGRREQFF.

The chain is built from TRBV28 and TRBJ1-3; no reliable D call. The CDR3 has 14 amino acids. Germline V lookup: CDR1 MDHEN, CDR2 SYDVKM. The V end was cut by 3 bases, the J end by 3 bases, with 9 bases between. CDR3 sequence reads: CASSLGSGGNTIYF. In DNA form, the CDR3 reads TGTGCCAGCAGTTTGGGATCCGGTGGAAACACCATATATTTT.

The chain has TRBV29-1 and TRBJ2-5, with D maybe TRBD2 (6 bases). The J call may be incorrect, as the DNA end agrees better with TRBJ2-7. The CDR3 extends over 11 amino acids. Germline values: CDR1 SQVTM, CDR2 ANQGSEA. For the CDR3, the DNA is TGCAGCGTTGCGGCGGGGATCGAGCAGTACTTC. It yields the protein CSVAAGIEQYF.

The chain combines TRBV5-1 with TRBJ1-1; D is unclear. V was cut by 0 bases and J by 5 bases, with 11 bases left in between. The germline CDR1 and CDR2 sequences are SGHRS and YFSETQ. There are 14 residues in the CDR3. Here the CDR3 DNA reads TGCGCCAGCAGCTTGGAGACGGTCAGGACTGAAGCTTTCTTT. This sequence encodes CASSLETVRTEAFF.

The CDR3, as DNA: TGCGCCAGCAGCCAAGGAGCTACCTACGAGCAGTACTTC. Protein product: CASSQGATYEQYF. The genes are TRBV4-1 and TRBJ2-7; the D is unclear. Between the trimmed V and J ends, which lost 1 base and 2 bases, there was a span of 6 bases. There are 13 residues in the CDR3. Germline CDR1 is MGHRA and CDR2 is YSYEKL.

J is TRBJ2-7 and V is TRBV7-9; D is undetermined. The germline V gene has CDR1 SEHNR and CDR2 FQNEAQ (reference sequence). The CDR3 covers 12 residues. Trimming removed 6 bases from V and 2 bases from J, with 8 bases in between. The CDR3 reads CASSPKTYEQYF. The CDR3 DNA reads as TGTGCCAGCAGTCCAAAAACCTACGAGCAGTACTTC.

The rearrangement joins TRBV10-3 to TRBJ1-5; D uncertain. Trimming stripped 6 bases from V and 2 bases from J, with 11 bases between. The germline V gene has CDR1 ENHRY and CDR2 SYGVKD. There are 14 residues in the CDR3. The CDR3 DNA reads TGTGCCATCAGGGACCCCCGGGGCAATCAGCCCCAGCATTTT. This gives the protein CAIRDPRGNQPQHF.

This clone was seen a single time. This chain connects TRBV5-1 to TRBJ1-2; D unclear. In germline, CDR1 is SGHRS, CDR2 YFSETQ. CDR3 size: 15 residues. V was trimmed by 1 base and J by 1 base, leaving 11 bases between them. The CDR3 DNA reads as TGCGCCAGCAGCTTGTCCGGGCAGGTTAACTATGGCTACACCTTC. This codes for CASSLSGQVNYGYTF.

This chain uses TRBV9 with TRBJ2-5; tentatively, D is TRBD2 (6 bases). With 0 bases removed from V and 3 bases from J, the gap between germline ends came to 9 bases. Germline V gene lookup returns CDR1 SGDLS and CDR2 YYNGEE. CDR3 length: 14 amino acids. The CDR3 protein is CASSVETGEETQYF. DNA of the CDR3: TGTGCCAGCAGCGTAGAAACGGGAGAAGAGACCCAGTACTTC.

This chain connects TRBV6-5 to TRBJ2-7; 7 bases agree with TRBD1. The V gene end was trimmed by 5 bases and the J gene end by 7 bases; junction bases not matched to a gene: 11. The CDR3 has 14 amino acids. The V gene's germline CDR1 is MNHEY and CDR2 SVGAGI. The CDR3 loop reads CASSQATGSQEQYF. For the CDR3, the DNA is TGTGCCAGCAGTCAGGCGACAGGGTCGCAGGAGCAGTACTTC.

V and J are TRBV7-9 and TRBJ1-1, with D possibly being TRBD1 (5 bases). With 1 base removed from V and 5 bases from J, the gap between germline ends came to 14 bases. The CDR3 runs 15 residues. Germline V CDR1 and CDR2: SEHNR, FQNEAQ (reference sequence). The CDR3 spells CASSLVRGKRTEAFF. The CDR3 coding sequence is TGTGCCAGCAGCTTAGTGCGGGGGAAGAGGACTGAAGCTTTCTTT.

This clone was picked up a small number of times. One junction end disagrees with the germline gene, perhaps due to a read error. The chain combines TRBV4-3 with TRBJ1-2, with unresolved D. The CDR3 runs to 13 residues. In germline, CDR1 is LGHNA, CDR2 YSLEER. In nucleotides, the CDR3 is TGCGCCAGCAGCCAATCGTCCGAGGGCGCGCCAGCCTTC. It is translated as CASSQSSEGAPAF.